Presented here are 13 T cell receptor beta chains from one specimen sequenced in a study of CXCR3-negative and CXCR3-positive naive CD8 T cells. Carrying UMI labels, the TRB cDNA libraries were prepared through 5' RACE. TCRdb reprocessed the 5' RACE reads and reports one entry per CDR3 protein, with no DNA. The data include around 96,000 distinct CDR3 sequences; the top ten clones carry 1.7%. Material: naive CXCR3- CD8+ T cells from blood. As for subset: CD45RO-CCR7+CD27+CD95- naive CD8+ T cells lacking CXCR3 (TNR3-). The receptors originated from a human donor in good health. Some clones in this sample may be carry-over from other donors' samples.

J is TRBJ2-1 and V is TRBV5-1. The germline V gene encodes CDR1 SGHRS and CDR2 YFSETQ. This CDR3 region has 11 residues. Here the CDR3 reads CASQTNNEQFF. Full variable domain (missing parts from reference TRBV5-1 and TRBJ2-1): KAGVTQTPRYLIKTRGQQVTLSCSPISGHRSVSWYQQTPGQGLQFLFEYFSETQRNKGNFPGRFSGRQFSNSRSEMNVSTLELGDSALYLCASQTNNEQFFGPGTRLTVL.

The V call is TRBV29-1, the J call TRBJ2-6; TCRdb gives TRBD1 as the D gene, but with no DNA this cannot be confirmed. This CDR3 comprises 15 residues. Germline V CDR1 and CDR2: SQVTM, ANQGSEA. This CDR3 is CSAFTGSGGANVLTF.

The V call is TRBV29-1, the J call TRBJ2-3; the TCRdb D gene call, TRBD1, has no DNA to confirm it. Germline V gene data show CDR1 as SQVTM and CDR2 as ANQGSEA. The CDR3 has 16 residues. This chain's CDR3 is CSVTPSQGPSTDTQYF.

V is TRBV15 and J is TRBJ2-7; the D call of TRBD2 rests on TCRdb alone, since no DNA is present to check it. Per germline, CDR1 LNHNV and CDR2 YYDKDF (reference sequence). The CDR3 is made up of 17 amino acids. CDR3 region: CATSRDPMAGGPPEQYF.

The chain combines TRBV7-9 with TRBJ2-2; there is no DNA to check the TCRdb D call of TRBD1. This CDR3 region has 13 residues. Germline loops: CDR1 SEHNR, CDR2 FQNEAQ (reference sequence). CDR3 in amino acids: CASSPPLGRELFF.

The V gene is TRBV5-1, the J gene TRBJ2-1. There are 15 residues in the CDR3. CDR1 is SGHRS and CDR2 is YFSETQ in the germline V gene. The CDR3 loop is CSSSESERSYNEQFF.

The chain's CDR3 is CASSPQDLTDTQYF. This chain connects TRBV19 to TRBJ2-3; no DNA is available, so the TRBD1 call from TCRdb remains unchecked. The CDR3 is 14 residues long. The V gene's germline CDR1 is LNHDA and CDR2 SQIVND (reference sequence). Complete variable domain (other parts from reference TRBV19 and TRBJ2-3): DGGITQSPKYLFRKEGQNVTLSCEQNLNHDAMYWYRQDPGQGLRLIYYSQIVNDFQKGDIAEGYSVSREKKESFPLTVTSAQKNPTAFYLCASSPQDLTDTQYFGPGTRLTVL.

This chain connects TRBV4-3 to TRBJ1-3; without DNA, the TCRdb call of TRBD1 cannot be checked. The V gene's germline CDR1 is LGHNA and CDR2 YSLEER. The CDR3 has 16 amino acids. The CDR3 sequence is CASSQTDRAKGNTIYF.

This sequence joins TRBV5-5 and TRBJ2-7; TCRdb indicates TRBD2, and absent DNA this call remains unverified. This CDR3 has 15 amino acids. Germline V gene lookup returns CDR1 SGHKS and CDR2 YYEKEE (reference sequence). CDR3 sequence reads: CASSTGLAGGYEQYF.

This rearrangement joins TRBV11-2 to TRBJ1-1; TCRdb's D call, TRBD1, is unchecked because there is no DNA. The CDR3 covers 16 residues. Per germline, CDR1 SGHAT and CDR2 FQNNGV. This chain's CDR3 is CASSFKNRGRWTEAFF.

This chain uses TRBV12-3 or TRBV12-4 with TRBJ1-1. The CDR3 is made up of 13 amino acids. This chain's CDR3 is CASSWEGSTEAFF.

The chain joins TRBV4-1 to TRBJ2-1; the TRBD1 assignment by TCRdb is unverifiable without DNA. Looked up from germline, CDR1 is MGHRA and CDR2 is YSYEKL. There are 16 residues in the CDR3. Here the CDR3 reads CASGQGAQGPINEQFF.

The chain carries TRBV5-1 and TRBJ2-3; without DNA, the TCRdb call of TRBD1 cannot be checked. CDR1 and CDR2 (germline): SGHRS, YFSETQ. The length of the CDR3 is 14 residues. This CDR3 is CASTGSVSGDTQYF.